These T cell receptor beta chains were read from a single sample in a study of vaccination and CD4 T cells after COVID-19. These receptors' antigens are unknown. Using its own MiXCR run on the PCR reads, TCRdb lists one record per CDR3 protein. This repertoire shows about 12,000 distinct CDR3 sequences, more than 50% found once; its top ten account for over 20%. Input material: CD4+ T cells from blood, cultured in vitro. The receptor set was obtained from a human donor who had recovered from COVID-19. The CDR3 runs from the conserved cysteine through the conserved F or W. Each record gives: J gene, V gene, CDR3 protein.

TRBJ1-1,TRBV20-1,CSARRPGGKVTEAFF
TRBJ2-5,TRBV10-3,CAISGGPGETQYF
TRBJ1-6,TRBV7-3,CASSLRNNSPLHF
TRBJ2-3,TRBV7-9,CASIGLAGVDTQYF
TRBJ2-1,TRBV20-1,CSAIRAGDSYNEQFF
TRBJ2-7,TRBV20-1,CSARAGSLEQYF
TRBJ2-3,TRBV11-3,CASSPGTGATTDTQYF
TRBJ1-2,TRBV30,CAWSVRFGGAQTF
TRBJ1-5,TRBV28,CASSLYQGLGNQPQHF
TRBJ1-6,TRBV2,CASSVRSWYSYNSPLHF
TRBJ2-5,TRBV5-6,CASSLLTGETQYF
TRBJ2-6,TRBV6-1,CASSGGSRGTGANVLTF
TRBJ2-7,TRBV20-1,CSASLAGYEQYF
TRBJ2-5,TRBV27,CASSKQGLRETQYF
TRBJ1-1,TRBV20-1,CSATSGYTEAFF
TRBJ2-1,TRBV25-1,CASSVLIHEQFF
TRBJ2-1,TRBV5-1,CASSLAGTRFNEQFF
TRBJ2-5,TRBV19,CASKETGETQYF
TRBJ1-1,TRBV27,CASSVGGNTEAFF
TRBJ1-1,TRBV20-1,CSASRATEAFF
TRBJ1-2,TRBV19,CASSIWRDYGYTF
TRBJ2-7,TRBV7-8,CASSIDGSMYEQYF
TRBJ2-1,TRBV10-3,CAIVDSRSYNEQFF
TRBJ1-3,TRBV27,CASSLSGTGLAGNTIYF
TRBJ1-5,TRBV20-1,CSARRTGTSNQPQHF
TRBJ1-6,TRBV28,CASRGLNSPLHF
TRBJ2-1,TRBV20-1,CSARDMRGSNEQFF
TRBJ2-6,TRBV7-2,CASSLGSSGANVLTF
TRBJ1-2,TRBV27,CASTMRQGAYGYTF
TRBJ1-2,TRBV20-1,CSARVGNWDYRNYGYTF
TRBJ2-7,TRBV5-3,CARSDKRTGSYEQYF
TRBJ2-6,TRBV7-2,CASSFTGVGANVLTF
TRBJ1-5,TRBV28,CASSPTLNQPQHF
TRBJ2-1,TRBV2,CASSMGLAGVNEQFF
TRBJ2-2,TRBV20-1,CSAAKTGELFF
TRBJ1-1,TRBV20-1,CSAIQGQVGTEAFF
TRBJ2-1,TRBV7-3,CASSVLGQGDIDEQFF
TRBJ1-5,TRBV2,CASSRQGRDQPQHF
TRBJ2-7,TRBV10-1,CASSEGTAYEQYF
TRBJ1-5,TRBV28,CASSPRQGNQPQHF
TRBJ2-1,TRBV15,CATSIGLAPSGQFF
TRBJ1-5,TRBV6-1,CASTQGANQPQHF
TRBJ1-6,TRBV27,CASSVTSSYNSPLHF
TRBJ1-1,TRBV7-8,CASSTRVVNTEAFF
TRBJ1-3,TRBV10-3,CATTDIPGNNIYF
TRBJ2-2,TRBV15,CATSPHGGNTGELFF
TRBJ2-5,TRBV6-1,CASSIRLAVQETQYF
TRBJ2-5,TRBV2,CASTLSAVGRGETQYF
TRBJ1-5,TRBV20-1,CSGQSSNQPQHF
TRBJ2-5,TRBV20-1,CSARDPGAGETQYF
TRBJ1-2,TRBV28,CASSFKVYGYTF
TRBJ1-3,TRBV6-1,CASFTFGTGNTIYF
TRBJ2-1,TRBV4-3,CASSPRAGGGYNEQFF
TRBJ2-1,TRBV20-1,CSARVRLGGTYNERFF
TRBJ1-2,TRBV6-1,CASSPHGTETNYGYTF
TRBJ1-3,TRBV30,CAWSTAAGNTIYF